This T cell receptor beta chain is drawn from a study of cytomegalovirus exposure and HLA in healthy donors. Concerning this clone itself: Its antigen is as yet unknown.

General study findings and limits: Overall, 164 TCR beta chains were annotated as cytomegalovirus-associated. Per published reports, the classifier diagnosed cytomegalovirus status with high specificity and sensitivity.

CDR1 and CDR2 (germline): SGHNT, YYREEE (reference sequence). V was pared by 0 bases and J by 7 bases, with 7 bases of the junction left unmatched. The CDR3 sequence is 15 residues long. PCR employed 60 Vbeta and 13 Jbeta primers. The repertoire was sequenced with immunoSEQ multiplex PCR; TCRdb's copy has only in-frame clones and lacks some. The table has about 96,000 clones, roughly 74% seen once. Sequencing was done on a sample of PBMCs. The chain carries TRBV5-4 and TRBJ2-1; TRBD2 matches at 7 bases. The TCR was taken from a woman between 65 and 79 years old in good health and CMV-seropositive. As DNA, the CDR3 is TGTGCCAGCAGCTTGGTGGGAGGGCCGGGAAATGAGCAGTTCTTC. Translating gives CASSLVGGPGNEQFF.